The entry that follows covers one T cell receptor (beta chain) sequence. The antigen remains unidentified. The sample belongs to a study of vaccination effects on CD4 cells after COVID-19. Upon completion of under eleven days in culture, CD4+ T cells were isolated. Participants received two doses of either the BNT162b2 or mRNA-1273 vaccine. Profiled with immunoSEQ multiplex PCR; TCRdb holds only in-frame clones, not every one. The sample comprises about 40,000 clones, around two thirds of which are singletons, and roughly 7.7% rests with the top ten. From germline, CDR1 is SGHNT and CDR2 YENEEA. V was clipped by 5 bases and J by 3 bases, with 10 bases between them. The CDR3 loop spans 13 amino acids.

The receptor comes from a human donor who received a COVID-19 vaccine. The sample was CD4+ T cells from PBMCs cultured without peptide, taken after COVID-19 vaccination. The chain has TRBV11-3 and TRBJ1-1, with D unclear. The CDR3 sequence: CASSPWRDTEAFF. CDR3 sequence (DNA): TGTGCCAGCAGCCCGTGGAGGGACACTGAAGCTTTCTTT.